This T cell receptor beta chain originates from a study of metastatic and nonmetastatic thyroid tumors. On the study more broadly: From malignant and benign thyroid patients, repertoires in blood and in tumor or nodule tissue were compared. Findings and limits, study-wide: According to reports, the diversity of TCR beta was significantly higher in malignant thyroid tumors than in benign nodules, and this held in both blood and tumor samples.

Until they underwent thyroid surgery, no patient had received any treatment. The germline CDR1 and CDR2 sequences are MGHRA and YSYEKL. This CDR3 is built from 16 residues. V was shortened by 3 bases and J by 0 bases, with 11 bases between the two germline ends. Original processing notes: The distant-metastasis classifier for papillary thyroid cancer was built from CDR3 differences across clinicopathological groups. TCRdb recomputed clones from the PCR reads via MiXCR. These V and J calls are TCRdb output, not the study's own analysis. This table holds tens of thousands of clones, about 12% found once. Concerning this clone: Its antigen remains unidentified.

Sequences were obtained from blood. The rearrangement joins TRBV4-1 to TRBJ2-2; D possibly uses TRBD1 or TRBD2 (5 bases each). The TCR sequence derives from a male donor with papillary thyroid cancer or a benign thyroid nodule (not recorded which). Some clones in this sample may be carry-over from other donors' samples. The CDR3 DNA sequence: TGCGCCAGCAGCCAGAAGGGGACGGCGAACACCGGGGAGCTGTTTTTT. Protein product: CASSQKGTANTGELFF.